This T cell receptor (beta chain) is drawn from a study of low-dose radiotherapy and immunotherapy resistance in tumors. For the study at large: The study delivered 0.5 Gy per fraction every 2 weeks to Cohort 1, totaling 6.5 Gy.

With TRAV- and TRBV-specific primers, first-strand cDNA was made, covering the alpha and beta chains. It was with a constant-region primer and a V-primer adapter that TCRs were amplified over roughly 19 PCR cycles. After the mRNA was isolated, it was amplified using in vitro transcription. Each CDR3 protein is one row after TCRdb ran MiXCR on the reads. Seen here are more than 45,000 distinct CDR3 sequences, roughly a quarter observed once, and the top ten hold 5.7%. Time point in this sample: before trial treatment. The table lists this clonotype with many counts. Sample: PBMCs, taken before treatment. The receptor comes from a male donor with prostate cancer.

The CDR3 here is CASRSTSGSSTGELFF. In nucleotides, the CDR3 is TGTGCCAGCAGGTCTACTAGCGGGAGCTCCACCGGGGAGCTGTTTTTT. The chain couples TRBV5-4 to TRBJ2-2; TRBD2 matches at 11 bases. With 5 bases clipped from V and 4 bases from J, the junction kept 7 bases outside the gene matches. This CDR3 spans 16 amino acids. Looked up from germline, CDR1 is SGHNT and CDR2 is YYREEE (reference sequence).